These 27 T cell receptor beta chains were all obtained from the same sample, sequenced in a study of cytomegalovirus exposure and HLA in healthy donors. Both 60 Vbeta primers and 13 Jbeta primers went into the PCR. The protocol was immunoSEQ multiplex PCR, while the TCRdb copy is restricted to in-frame clones and leaves out a portion. The table shows approximately 150,000 clones, with 65% to 80% occurring only once. The specimen sequenced was PBMCs. All receptors come from a man aged 40-49 years in good health and CMV-seronegative.

This clone has only one observation. This sequence joins TRBV6-4 and TRBJ2-7; 7 nucleotides line up with TRBD1. The trim removed 6 bases at V and 3 bases at J, leaving 8 bases unmatched. Germline V gene data show CDR1 as MRHNA and CDR2 as SNTAGT. This CDR3 is built from 14 residues. This CDR3 reads CASSRDRASYEQYF. In nucleotides, the CDR3 is TGTGCCAGCAGCCGCGACAGGGCCAGCTACGAGCAGTACTTC.

The chain combines TRBV30 with TRBJ2-2; D perhaps matches TRBD1 (7 bases). The germline V gene encodes CDR1 GTSNPN and CDR2 SVGIG (reference sequence). The CDR3 runs 16 residues. Trimming removed 7 bases from V and 2 bases from J, with 20 bases in between. The CDR3 coding sequence is TGTGCCTTATGGGGGCAGGGGGGTATTAACACCGGGGAGCTGTTTTTT. Its protein is CALWGQGGINTGELFF.

This chain joins TRBV18 and TRBJ2-5; 12 bases fit TRBD2. Per the germline V gene, CDR1 is KGHSH and CDR2 is LQKENI. Trimming took 5 bases from V and 2 from J; bases not matched to a gene: 6. The CDR3 runs 16 residues. The CDR3 nucleotides read TGTGCCAGCTCATCCGGACTAGCGGGGCAGCAAGAGACCCAGTACTTC. This gives the protein CASSSGLAGQQETQYF.

V is TRBV6-6 and J is TRBJ1-4; D not resolved. CDR1 is MNHNY and CDR2 is SVGAGI in the germline V gene (reference sequence). The CDR3 consists of 16 residues. V lost 0 bases and J lost 5, with 13 bases in between. Here the CDR3 reads CASSYSTTPGNEKLFF. CDR3 in DNA: TGTGCCAGCAGTTACTCGACCACGCCCGGGAATGAAAAACTGTTTTTT.

V gene TRBV9 combines with J gene TRBJ1-4; D is unclear. The length of the CDR3 is 13 residues. Looked up from germline, CDR1 is SGDLS and CDR2 is YYNGEE. V dropped 3 bases and J dropped 3 bases, with 6 bases sitting between them. DNA of the CDR3: TGTGCCAGCAGCGCCATTTCTAATGAAAAACTGTTTTTT. Its protein is CASSAISNEKLFF.

V usage is TRBV7-2 and J usage is TRBJ2-7; tentative D call: TRBD1 (6 bases). V lost 5 bases and J 1 base, leaving 9 bases between the germline ends. Germline V gene data show CDR1 as SGHTA and CDR2 as FQGNSA. CDR3 size: 13 residues. The CDR3, as DNA: TGTGCCAGCAGCCCCGACAGGTCCTACGAGCAGTACTTC. Translated: CASSPDRSYEQYF.

The rearrangement links TRBV7-2 to TRBJ2-6; a possible D gene is TRBD1 (6 bases). V was shortened by 4 bases and J by 0 bases, with 7 bases between the two germline ends. This CDR3 region has 15 residues. Germline CDR1 and CDR2: SGHTA and FQGNSA. The chain's CDR3 is CASSSRGSGANVLTF. The CDR3 DNA reads as TGTGCCAGCAGCTCCAGGGGCTCTGGGGCCAACGTCCTGACTTTC.

The chain uses TRBV6-1 and TRBJ1-2, with D unclear. The CDR3 runs to 13 residues. V shed 5 bases and J shed 4 bases, with 11 bases lying between them. Germline lookup yields CDR1 MNHNS and CDR2 SASEGT. The CDR3 region is CASSRLRSYGYTF. CDR3 sequence (DNA): TGTGCCAGCAGTCGATTAAGGAGCTATGGCTACACCTTC.

The genes are TRBV7-8 and TRBJ2-7; 8 bases agree with TRBD2. CDR1 and CDR2 from the germline V gene are SGHVS and FQNEAQ. V lost 5 bases to trimming and J lost 2 bases; unmatched junction nucleotides: 2. CDR3 length: 13 residues. Written as DNA, the CDR3 is TGTGCCAGCAGCACTAGCGGAACCTACGAGCAGTACTTC. This codes for CASSTSGTYEQYF. Variable domain in full (rest from reference TRBV7-8 and TRBJ2-7): GAGVSQSPRYKVAKRGQDVALRCDPISGHVSLFWYQQALGQGPEFLTYFQNEAQLDKSGLPSDRFFAERPEGSVSTLKIQRTQQEDSAVYLCASSTSGTYEQYFGPGTRLTVT.

The sample holds one count of this clone. The V call is TRBV5-1, the J call TRBJ2-3; D call uncertain. The V end lost 3 bases, the J end lost 6 bases, and 14 bases lay between the germline ends. Germline-derived CDR1 and CDR2 are SGHRS and YFSETQ. The CDR3 runs 14 residues. CDR3 in DNA: TGCGCCAGCAGCTCGACTGGTCGTGGGGATACGCAGTATTTT. Translation gives CASSSTGRGDTQYF.

V gene TRBV19 combines with J gene TRBJ2-7; 7 positions agree with TRBD2. There are 13 residues in the CDR3. V was pared by 5 bases and J by 3 bases, with 4 bases of the junction left unmatched. CDR1 is LNHDA, CDR2 SQIVND, per germline (reference sequence). The chain's CDR3 is CASSQGTNYEQYF. CDR3 DNA: TGTGCCAGTAGTCAAGGGACTAACTACGAGCAGTACTTC.

The chain has TRBV10-2 and TRBJ1-2; the D is unclear. CDR3 length: 14 amino acids. V was pared by 6 bases and J by 4 bases, with 15 bases between. Germline V gene data show CDR1 as WSHSY and CDR2 as SAAADI. CDR3 loop: CASSDPVSFYGYTF. As DNA, the CDR3 is TGCGCCAGCAGCGATCCGGTCTCCTTCTATGGCTACACCTTC.

This chain links TRBV9 with TRBJ1-6; 7 nucleotides align to TRBD1. Germline V gene lookup returns CDR1 SGDLS and CDR2 YYNGEE. V gave up 3 bases and J gave up 6 bases; unmatched junction bases: 6. The CDR3 totals 15 residues. The CDR3 DNA reads TGTGCCAGCAGCGCCGGAACAGGGGCTAATTCACCCCTCCACTTT. Translation: CASSAGTGANSPLHF.

This chain joins TRBV29-1 and TRBJ2-7, with D uncertain. This CDR3 comprises 12 residues. Looked up from germline, CDR1 is SQVTM and CDR2 is ANQGSEA. V lost 4 bases, J lost 2 bases, and 9 bases lay in between. CDR3 bases: TGCAGCGTTGGGGTAGCCGCCTACGAGCAGTACTTC. Amino acids: CSVGVAAYEQYF.

The chain employs TRBV5-1 and TRBJ2-7, with 8 nucleotides matching TRBD1. V trimming: 0 bases; J trimming: 4 bases; junction bases outside the gene matches: 6. CDR1 is SGHRS, CDR2 YFSETQ, per germline. The CDR3 sequence is 15 residues long. CDR3 loop: CASSLDGQGLYEQYF. The CDR3 nucleotides read TGCGCCAGCAGCTTGGACGGACAGGGCCTTTACGAGCAGTACTTC.

The rearrangement links TRBV11-2 to TRBJ2-7; 7 positions agree with TRBD2. The V segment lost 3 bases and the J segment 4 bases; nucleotides outside the gene matches: 9. The CDR3 is 15 residues long. Germline values: CDR1 SGHAT, CDR2 FQNNGV. DNA of the CDR3: TGTGCCAGCAGCTTTGCGGGGGAAACAAATTACGAGCAGTACTTC. Amino acid sequence: CASSFAGETNYEQYF.

The rearrangement joins TRBV28 to TRBJ2-7; 9 bases are a match to TRBD2. V lost 5 bases to trimming and J lost 3 bases; unmatched junction nucleotides: 8. This CDR3 is built from 15 residues. Germline lookup yields CDR1 MDHEN and CDR2 SYDVKM. The CDR3 sequence is CASSVAGANDYEQYF. In DNA, the CDR3 is TGTGCCAGCAGTGTAGCGGGGGCGAATGACTACGAGCAGTACTTC.

The rearrangement links TRBV7-2 to TRBJ2-3; D may be TRBD2 (6 bases). This CDR3 comprises 13 residues. CDR1 is SGHTA, CDR2 FQGNSA, per germline. The V end lost 1 base, the J end lost 6 bases, and 8 bases lay between the germline ends. CDR3 residues: CASSLERGDTQYF. CDR3 in DNA: TGTGCCAGCAGCTTAGAACGGGGGGATACGCAGTATTTT.

This rearrangement joins TRBV27 to TRBJ1-2; D unclear. Germline V gene sequence: CDR1 MNHEY, CDR2 SMNVEV (reference sequence). This CDR3 is 15 amino acids long. Trimming removed 2 bases from V and 0 bases from J, with 10 bases in between. Written as DNA, the CDR3 is TGTGCCAGCAGTTTACAACAGCTTCCTAACTATGGCTACACCTTC. This gives the protein CASSLQQLPNYGYTF.

V and J are TRBV28 and TRBJ1-5, with 8 bases matching TRBD1. The CDR3 covers 16 residues. CDR1 MDHEN and CDR2 SYDVKM come from the germline V gene. After removal of 4 bases from V and 3 bases from J, the junction contained 8 bases not matched to a gene. The CDR3: CASSYLTGANNQPQHF. In DNA, the CDR3 is TGTGCCAGCAGTTATTTGACAGGGGCTAACAATCAGCCCCAGCATTTT.

The CDR3 DNA reads as TGTGCCAGCAGCTTCCGGGGTGCTAGCGGGGGGCCCGTCTCCTACGAGCAGTACTTC. The encoded protein is CASSFRGASGGPVSYEQYF. The chain couples TRBV7-8 to TRBJ2-7; 11 bases agree with TRBD2. This CDR3 comprises 19 residues. Germline V gene lookup returns CDR1 SGHVS and CDR2 FQNEAQ. V gave up 3 bases and J gave up 0 bases; unmatched junction bases: 13. Using reference TRBV7-8 and TRBJ2-7 for the parts outside the CDR3, the full variable domain is GAGVSQSPRYKVAKRGQDVALRCDPISGHVSLFWYQQALGQGPEFLTYFQNEAQLDKSGLPSDRFFAERPEGSVSTLKIQRTQQEDSAVYLCASSFRGASGGPVSYEQYFGPGTRLTVT.

This chain joins TRBV9 and TRBJ2-7, with a tentative D call TRBD2 (5 bases). The V and J ends lost 0 bases and 0 bases respectively, with 10 bases between them. From germline, CDR1 is SGDLS and CDR2 YYNGEE. The CDR3 totals 15 residues. This CDR3 is CASSVEVGSSYEQYF. Here the CDR3 DNA reads TGTGCCAGCAGCGTAGAGGTGGGGAGCTCCTACGAGCAGTACTTC.

The genes are TRBV11-2 and TRBJ2-7; 11 positions match TRBD2. CDR1 SGHAT and CDR2 FQNNGV come from the germline V gene. The J segment lost 3 bases and the V segment lost 3 bases, leaving 7 bases of the junction unmatched. The CDR3 spans 16 residues. DNA of the CDR3: TGTGCCAGCAGCTTTCAAGTAGCGGGGGGGAGCTACGAGCAGTACTTC. Its translation: CASSFQVAGGSYEQYF.

This sequence joins TRBV5-1 and TRBJ1-4, with 7 bases matching TRBD1. The CDR3 contains 17 residues. Trimming took 4 bases from V and 3 from J; bases not matched to a gene: 12. Germline V gene sequence: CDR1 SGHRS, CDR2 YFSETQ. The CDR3 reads CASSGQPITGANEKLFF. CDR3 sequence (DNA): TGCGCCAGCAGCGGCCAACCTATAACAGGGGCTAATGAAAAACTGTTTTTT.

This clone was observed a few times. V usage is TRBV4-1 and J usage is TRBJ2-1, with 10 bases lining up with TRBD2. This CDR3 has 17 amino acids. Looked up from germline, CDR1 is MGHRA and CDR2 is YSYEKL. V lost 1 base to trimming and J lost 2 bases; unmatched junction nucleotides: 5. This chain's CDR3 is CASSQVGSGGTYNEQFF. The DNA of the CDR3 is TGCGCCAGCAGCCAAGTGGGTAGCGGGGGGACCTACAATGAGCAGTTCTTC.

V is TRBV6-1 and J is TRBJ1-2, with D possibly being TRBD1 (6 bases). The CDR3 totals 14 residues. CDR1 is MNHNS, CDR2 SASEGT, per germline. Trimming shortened V by 6 bases and J by 4 bases, and 15 bases separated the two germline ends. CDR3 nucleotide sequence: TGTGCCAGCAGGAACAGGGAACCAATCTATGGCTACACCTTC. Amino acids: CASRNREPIYGYTF.

To note about this clone: One end of the junction varies from germline; a read error may be responsible. The chain joins TRBV7-7 to TRBJ2-5; D remains unclear. The CDR3 is 13 amino acids. Germline lookup yields CDR1 SSHAT and CDR2 FNYEAQ (reference sequence). CDR3 loop: CASSLNSKETQYF. CDR3 DNA sequence: TGTGCTAGCAGCTTAAACAGTAAAGAGACCCAGTACTTC.